This T cell receptor beta chain derives from a study of cytomegalovirus exposure and HLA in healthy donors. Study-level information: Earlier sequencing of some 180 million T cells yielded around 100 million unique TCR beta sequences. Study results and caveats: Most CMV-associated TCR beta chains were later found to appear HLA-restricted. V- and J-gene trimming in TCR beta was tied to a missense DCLRE1C variant by an analysis performed later.

As to this clone: What it binds is unknown.

In nominal health when sampled, donors likely had unrecorded immune exposures nonetheless. With 60 Vbeta and 13 Jbeta primers, the PCR was carried out. The repertoire was sequenced with immunoSEQ multiplex PCR; TCRdb's copy has only in-frame clones and lacks some. The table lists some 110,000 clones, roughly 70% of them singletons, with around 3% in the top ten. V was clipped by 0 bases and J by 4 bases, with 10 bases between them. From germline, CDR1 is MGHRA and CDR2 YSYEKL. The CDR3 is 15 residues long. The sample comprised PBMCs. This receptor was identified in a male donor in good health and CMV-seropositive. The gene calls are TRBV4-1 and TRBJ2-1; D unclear. CDR3 sequence reads: CASSQDTQSYNEQFF. The CDR3 DNA sequence: TGCGCCAGCAGCCAAGATACGCAGTCTTACAATGAGCAGTTCTTC.